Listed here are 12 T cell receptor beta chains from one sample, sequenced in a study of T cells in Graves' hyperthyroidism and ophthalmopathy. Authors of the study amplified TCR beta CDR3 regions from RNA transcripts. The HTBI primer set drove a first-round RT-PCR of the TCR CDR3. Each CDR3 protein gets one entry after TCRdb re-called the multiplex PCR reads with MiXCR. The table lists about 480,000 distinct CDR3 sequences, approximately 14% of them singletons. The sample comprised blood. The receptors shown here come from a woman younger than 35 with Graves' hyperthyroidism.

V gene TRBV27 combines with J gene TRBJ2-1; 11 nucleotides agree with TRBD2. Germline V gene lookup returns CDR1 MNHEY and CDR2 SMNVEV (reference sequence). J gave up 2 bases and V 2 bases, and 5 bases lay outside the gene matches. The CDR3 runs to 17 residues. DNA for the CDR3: TGTGCCAGCAGTTTACTCTTAGCGGGAGGGCCCTACAATGAGCAGTTCTTC. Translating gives CASSLLLAGGPYNEQFF.

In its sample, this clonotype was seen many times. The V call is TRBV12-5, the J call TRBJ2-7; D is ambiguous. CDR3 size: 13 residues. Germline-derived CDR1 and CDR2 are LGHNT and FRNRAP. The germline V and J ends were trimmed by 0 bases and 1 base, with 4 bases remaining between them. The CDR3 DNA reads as TGTGCTAGTGGTTTGGTAGGATCCTACGAGCAGTACTTC. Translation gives CASGLVGSYEQYF.

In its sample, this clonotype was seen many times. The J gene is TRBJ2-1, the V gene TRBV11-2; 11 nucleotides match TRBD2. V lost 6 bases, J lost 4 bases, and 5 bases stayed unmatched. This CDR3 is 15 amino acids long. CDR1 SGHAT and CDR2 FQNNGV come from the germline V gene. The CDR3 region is CASSQTSGAYNEQFF. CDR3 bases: TGTGCCAGCAGTCAGACTAGCGGGGCTTACAATGAGCAGTTCTTC.

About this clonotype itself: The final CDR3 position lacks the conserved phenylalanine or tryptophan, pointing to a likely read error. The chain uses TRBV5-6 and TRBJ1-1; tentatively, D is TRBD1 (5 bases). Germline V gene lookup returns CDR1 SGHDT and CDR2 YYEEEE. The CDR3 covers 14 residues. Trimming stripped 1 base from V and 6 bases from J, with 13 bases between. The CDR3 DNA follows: TGTGCCAGCAGCTTGACAGGATCGAGCGCTGAAGCTTTCCTT. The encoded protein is CASSLTGSSAEAFL.

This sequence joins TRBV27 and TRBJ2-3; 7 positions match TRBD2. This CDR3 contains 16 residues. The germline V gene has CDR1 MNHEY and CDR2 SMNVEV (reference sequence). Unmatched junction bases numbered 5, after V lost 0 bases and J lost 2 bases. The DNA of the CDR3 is TGTGCCAGCAGTTTATCGGCTAGCGGACTCACAGATACGCAGTATTTT. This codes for CASSLSASGLTDTQYF.

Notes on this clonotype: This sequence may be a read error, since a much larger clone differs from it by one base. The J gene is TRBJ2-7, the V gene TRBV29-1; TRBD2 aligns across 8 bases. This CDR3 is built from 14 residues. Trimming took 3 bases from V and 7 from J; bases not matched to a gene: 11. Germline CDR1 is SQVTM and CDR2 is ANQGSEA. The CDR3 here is CSVEAGGAELEQYF. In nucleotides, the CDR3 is TGCAGCGTTGAGGCGGGAGGTGCCGAGCTTGAGCAGTACTTC.

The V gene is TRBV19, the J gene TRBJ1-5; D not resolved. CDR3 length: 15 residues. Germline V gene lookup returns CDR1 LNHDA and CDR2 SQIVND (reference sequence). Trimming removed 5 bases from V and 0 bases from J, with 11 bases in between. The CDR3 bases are TGTGCCAGTAGTTGGGCGGGCTATAGCAATCAGCCCCAGCATTTT. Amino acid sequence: CASSWAGYSNQPQHF.

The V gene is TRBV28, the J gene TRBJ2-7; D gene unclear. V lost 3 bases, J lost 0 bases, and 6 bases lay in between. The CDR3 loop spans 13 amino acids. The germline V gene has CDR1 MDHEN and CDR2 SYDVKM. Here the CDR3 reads CASSFPNSYEQYV. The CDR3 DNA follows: TGTGCCAGCAGTTTTCCCAACTCCTACGAGCAGTACGTC.

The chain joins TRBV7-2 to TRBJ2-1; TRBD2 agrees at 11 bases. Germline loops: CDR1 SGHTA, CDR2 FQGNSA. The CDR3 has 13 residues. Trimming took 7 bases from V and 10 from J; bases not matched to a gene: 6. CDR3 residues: CASTPLAGVEQFF. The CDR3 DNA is TGTGCCAGCACCCCACTAGCGGGAGTGGAGCAGTTCTTC.

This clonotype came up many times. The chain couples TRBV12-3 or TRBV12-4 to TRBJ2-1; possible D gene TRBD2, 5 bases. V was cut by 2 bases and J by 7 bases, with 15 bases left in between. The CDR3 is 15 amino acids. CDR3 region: CASSLLLATQNEQFF. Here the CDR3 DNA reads TGTGCCAGCAGTTTACTGCTAGCAACCCAAAATGAGCAGTTCTTC.

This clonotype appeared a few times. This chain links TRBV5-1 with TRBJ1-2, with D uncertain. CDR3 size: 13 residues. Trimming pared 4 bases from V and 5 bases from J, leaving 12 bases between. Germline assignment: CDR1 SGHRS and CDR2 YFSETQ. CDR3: CASSLFQSYGYTF. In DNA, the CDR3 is TGCGCCAGCAGCCTTTTCCAGTCTTATGGCTACACCTTC.

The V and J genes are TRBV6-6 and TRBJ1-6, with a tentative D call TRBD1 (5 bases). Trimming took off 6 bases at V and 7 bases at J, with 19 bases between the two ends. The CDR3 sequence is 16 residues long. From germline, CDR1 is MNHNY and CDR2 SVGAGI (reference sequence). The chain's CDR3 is CASSQTSWGRNSPLHF. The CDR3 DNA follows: TGTGCCAGCAGCCAAACCAGCTGGGGCAGGAATTCACCCCTCCACTTT.